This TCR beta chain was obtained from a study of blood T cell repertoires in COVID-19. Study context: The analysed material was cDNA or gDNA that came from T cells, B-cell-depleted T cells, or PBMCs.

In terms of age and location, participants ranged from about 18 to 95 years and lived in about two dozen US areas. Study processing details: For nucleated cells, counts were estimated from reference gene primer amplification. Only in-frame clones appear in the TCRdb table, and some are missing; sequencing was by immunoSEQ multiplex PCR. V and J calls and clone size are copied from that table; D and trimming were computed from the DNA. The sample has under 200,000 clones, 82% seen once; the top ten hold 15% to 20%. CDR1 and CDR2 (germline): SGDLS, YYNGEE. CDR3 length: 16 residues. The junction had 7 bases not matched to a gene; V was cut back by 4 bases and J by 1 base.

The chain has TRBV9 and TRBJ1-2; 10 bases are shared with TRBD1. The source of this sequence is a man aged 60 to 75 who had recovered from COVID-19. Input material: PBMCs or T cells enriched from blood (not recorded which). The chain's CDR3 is CASSPQTGGFNYGYTF. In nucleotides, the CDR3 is TGTGCCAGCAGCCCACAGACAGGGGGCTTTAACTATGGCTACACCTTC.